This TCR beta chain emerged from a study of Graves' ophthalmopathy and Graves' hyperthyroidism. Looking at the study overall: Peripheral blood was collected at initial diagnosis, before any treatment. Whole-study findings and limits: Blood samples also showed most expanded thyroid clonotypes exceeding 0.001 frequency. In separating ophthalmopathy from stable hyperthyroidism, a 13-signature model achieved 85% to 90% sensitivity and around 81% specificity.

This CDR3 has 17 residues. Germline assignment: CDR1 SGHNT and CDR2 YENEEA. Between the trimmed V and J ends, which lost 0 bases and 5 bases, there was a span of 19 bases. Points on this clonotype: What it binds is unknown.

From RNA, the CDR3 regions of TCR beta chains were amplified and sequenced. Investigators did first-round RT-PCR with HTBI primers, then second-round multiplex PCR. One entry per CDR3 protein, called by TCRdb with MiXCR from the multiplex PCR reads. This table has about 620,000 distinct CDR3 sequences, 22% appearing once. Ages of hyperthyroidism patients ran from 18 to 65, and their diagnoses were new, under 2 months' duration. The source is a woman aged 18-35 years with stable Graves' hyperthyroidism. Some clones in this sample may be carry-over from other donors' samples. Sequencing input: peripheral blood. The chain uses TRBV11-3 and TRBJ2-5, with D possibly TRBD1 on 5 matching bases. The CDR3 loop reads CASSLDREPAGKETQYF. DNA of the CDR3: TGTGCCAGCAGCTTAGATCGAGAGCCGGCAGGGAAGGAGACCCAGTACTTC.